The source of this T cell receptor beta chain is a study of breast tumors, draining lymph nodes, adjacent tissues. On this clonotype itself: The antigen is undetermined.

Trimming removed 10 bases from V and 2 bases from J, with 12 bases in between. Germline V lookup: CDR1 MNHNS, CDR2 SASEGT. The CDR3 contains 13 residues. TCRdb independently ran MiXCR on the multiplex PCR reads; one entry per CDR3 protein. The sample records some 120,000 distinct CDR3 sequences, around 20% being singletons. Axillary draining lymph nodes of breast cancer patients supplied the node samples. Study findings and constraints: Tumor TCR diversity was below lymph nodes but above nontumor tissue. Data fit most tumor T cells coming from lymph node, expanding in tumor.

The sequenced sample was axillary lymph node tissue. The chain is built from TRBV6-1 and TRBJ2-1, with a possible D match to TRBD1 (5 bases). This TCR was recovered from a female donor with breast cancer. Some clones in this sample may be carry-over from other donors' samples. In DNA, the CDR3 is TGTGCCACCTACCCGGACACCTACAATGAGCAGTTCTTC. Translation: CATYPDTYNEQFF.